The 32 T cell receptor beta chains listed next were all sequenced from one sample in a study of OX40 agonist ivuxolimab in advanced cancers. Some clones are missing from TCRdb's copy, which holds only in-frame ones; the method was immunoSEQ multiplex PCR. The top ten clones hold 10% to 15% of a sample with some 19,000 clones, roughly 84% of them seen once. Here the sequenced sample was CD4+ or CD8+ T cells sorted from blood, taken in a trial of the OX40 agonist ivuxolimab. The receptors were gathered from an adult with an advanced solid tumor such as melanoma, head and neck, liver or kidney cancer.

CDR3 nucleotides: TGTGCCAGCAGGGGGGGACTTTTGAACACTGAAGCTTTCTTT. This encodes CASRGGLLNTEAFF. The V and J genes are TRBV7-2 and TRBJ1-1; D may be TRBD1 (5 bases). V was trimmed by 6 bases and J by 0 bases, leaving 11 bases between them. The germline CDR1 and CDR2 sequences are SGHTA and FQGNSA. This CDR3 contains 14 residues.

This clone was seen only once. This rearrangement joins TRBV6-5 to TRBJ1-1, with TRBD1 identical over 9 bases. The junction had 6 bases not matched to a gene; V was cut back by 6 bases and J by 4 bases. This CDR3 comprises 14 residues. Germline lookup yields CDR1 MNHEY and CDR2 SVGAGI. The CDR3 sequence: CASRPDRGSTEAFF. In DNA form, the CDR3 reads TGTGCCAGCAGACCAGACAGGGGGAGCACTGAAGCTTTCTTT.

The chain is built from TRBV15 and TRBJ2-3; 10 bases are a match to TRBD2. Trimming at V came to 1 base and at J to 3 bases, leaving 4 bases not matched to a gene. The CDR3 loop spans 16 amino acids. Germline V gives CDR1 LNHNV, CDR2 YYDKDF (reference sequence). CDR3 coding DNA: TGTGCCACCAGCAGAGTAAGGACTAGCGGTACAGATACGCAGTATTTT. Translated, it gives CATSRVRTSGTDTQYF.

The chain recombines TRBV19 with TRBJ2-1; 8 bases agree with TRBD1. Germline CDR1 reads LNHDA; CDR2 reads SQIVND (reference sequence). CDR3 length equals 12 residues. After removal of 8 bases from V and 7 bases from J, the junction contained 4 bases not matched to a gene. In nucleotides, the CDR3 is TGTGCCAGTTCGGACAGGGCAAATGAGCAGTTCTTC. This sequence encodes CASSDRANEQFF.

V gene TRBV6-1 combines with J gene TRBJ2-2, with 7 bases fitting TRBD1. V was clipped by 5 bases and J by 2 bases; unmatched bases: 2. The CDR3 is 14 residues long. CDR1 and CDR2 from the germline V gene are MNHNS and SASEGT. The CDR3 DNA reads TGTGCCAGCAGTCGACAGGGAAACACCGGGGAGCTGTTTTTT. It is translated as CASSRQGNTGELFF.

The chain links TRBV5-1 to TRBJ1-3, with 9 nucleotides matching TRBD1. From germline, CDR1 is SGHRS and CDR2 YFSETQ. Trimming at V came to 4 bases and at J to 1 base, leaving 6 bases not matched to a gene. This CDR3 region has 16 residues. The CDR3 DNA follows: TGCGCCAGCAGCCGAATACAGGGGGCGTCTGGAAACACCATATATTTT. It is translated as CASSRIQGASGNTIYF.

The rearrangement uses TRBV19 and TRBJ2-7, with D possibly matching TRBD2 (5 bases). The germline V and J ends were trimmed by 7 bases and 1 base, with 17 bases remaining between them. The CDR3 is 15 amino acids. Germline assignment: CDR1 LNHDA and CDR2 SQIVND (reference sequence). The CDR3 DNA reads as TGTGCCAGTAAAGGCGGATCCTCGGGATCCTACGAGCAGTACTTC. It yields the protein CASKGGSSGSYEQYF.

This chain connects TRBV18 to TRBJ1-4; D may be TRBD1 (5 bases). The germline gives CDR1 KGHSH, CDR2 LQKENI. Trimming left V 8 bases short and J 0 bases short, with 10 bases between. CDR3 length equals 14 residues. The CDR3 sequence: CASQDSTTNEKLFF. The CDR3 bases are TGTGCCAGCCAAGACAGTACAACTAATGAAAAACTGTTTTTT.

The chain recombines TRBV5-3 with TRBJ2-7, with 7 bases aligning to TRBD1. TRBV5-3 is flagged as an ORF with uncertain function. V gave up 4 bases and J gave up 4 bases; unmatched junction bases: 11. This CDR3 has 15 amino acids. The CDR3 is CARSPEDRARYEQYF. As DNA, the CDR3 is TGTGCCAGAAGCCCCGAAGACAGGGCGAGATACGAGCAGTACTTC.

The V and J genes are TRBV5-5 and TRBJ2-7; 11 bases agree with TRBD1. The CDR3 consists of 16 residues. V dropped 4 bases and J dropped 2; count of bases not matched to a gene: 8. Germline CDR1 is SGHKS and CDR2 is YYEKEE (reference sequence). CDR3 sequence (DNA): TGTGCCAGCAGCCCATCTCCGGGACAGGGGGCCTACGAGCAGTACTTC. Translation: CASSPSPGQGAYEQYF.

The CDR3 loop is CASSLDGQPLRQGRDSPLHF. For the CDR3, the DNA is TGTGCCAGCAGCTTAGACGGCCAACCCTTACGACAGGGAAGAGATTCACCCCTCCACTTT. The genes are TRBV11-2 and TRBJ1-6, with 7 bases that match TRBD1. The length of the CDR3 is 20 residues. CDR1 SGHAT and CDR2 FQNNGV come from the germline V gene. V shed 0 bases, J shed 8 bases, and the junction held 19 bases outside the gene matches. Filled out from reference TRBV11-2 and TRBJ1-6, the complete variable domain reads EAGVAQSPRYKIIEKRQSVAFWCNPISGHATLYWYQQILGQGPKLLIQFQNNGVVDDSQLPKDRFSAERLKGVDSTLKIQPAKLEDSAVYLCASSLDGQPLRQGRDSPLHFGNGTRLTVT.

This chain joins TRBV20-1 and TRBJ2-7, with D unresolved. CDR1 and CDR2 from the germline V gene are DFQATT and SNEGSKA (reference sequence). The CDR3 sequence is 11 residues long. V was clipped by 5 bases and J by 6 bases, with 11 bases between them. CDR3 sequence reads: CSADATREQYF. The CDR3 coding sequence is TGCAGTGCTGATGCCACCCGCGAGCAGTACTTC.

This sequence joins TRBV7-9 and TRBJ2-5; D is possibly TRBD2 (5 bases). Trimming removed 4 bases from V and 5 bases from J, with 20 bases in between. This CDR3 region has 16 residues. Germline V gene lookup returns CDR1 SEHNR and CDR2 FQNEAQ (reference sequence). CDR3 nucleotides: TGTGCCAGCAGCTCCTACGGAGTAGCGTTTAAGGAGACCCAGTACTTC. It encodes CASSSYGVAFKETQYF.

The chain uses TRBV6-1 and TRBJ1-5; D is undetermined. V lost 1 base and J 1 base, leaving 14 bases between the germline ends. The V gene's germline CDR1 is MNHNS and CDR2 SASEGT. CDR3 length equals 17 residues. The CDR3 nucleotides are TGTGCCAGCAGTGAAGGCCGGCTGGTTGGCAGCAATCAGCCCCAGCATTTT. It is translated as CASSEGRLVGSNQPQHF.

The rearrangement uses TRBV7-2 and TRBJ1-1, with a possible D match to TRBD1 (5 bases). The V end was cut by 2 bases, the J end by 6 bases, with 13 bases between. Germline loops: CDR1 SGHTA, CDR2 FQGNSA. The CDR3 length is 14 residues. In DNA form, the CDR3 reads TGTGCCAGCAGCTTAACGGGGCCGGTCGCTGAAGCTTTCTTT. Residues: CASSLTGPVAEAFF.

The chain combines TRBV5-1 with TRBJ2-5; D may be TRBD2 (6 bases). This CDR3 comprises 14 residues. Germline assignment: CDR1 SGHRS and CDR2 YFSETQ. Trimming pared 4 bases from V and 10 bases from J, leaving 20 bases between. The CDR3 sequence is CASSLASGAPSQYF. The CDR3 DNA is TGCGCCAGCAGCCTGGCGTCGGGAGCCCCAAGCCAGTACTTC. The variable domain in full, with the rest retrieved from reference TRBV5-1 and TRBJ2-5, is KAGVTQTPRYLIKTRGQQVTLSCSPISGHRSVSWYQQTPGQGLQFLFEYFSETQRNKGNFPGRFSGRQFSNSRSEMNVSTLELGDSALYLCASSLASGAPSQYFGPGTRLLVL.

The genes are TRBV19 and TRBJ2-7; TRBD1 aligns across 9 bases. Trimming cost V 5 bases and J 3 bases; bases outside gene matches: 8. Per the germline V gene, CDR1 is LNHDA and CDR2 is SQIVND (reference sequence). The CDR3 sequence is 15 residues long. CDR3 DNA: TGTGCCAGTAGTCAGGGACAGGGAAGGGGCTACGAGCAGTACTTC. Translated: CASSQGQGRGYEQYF.

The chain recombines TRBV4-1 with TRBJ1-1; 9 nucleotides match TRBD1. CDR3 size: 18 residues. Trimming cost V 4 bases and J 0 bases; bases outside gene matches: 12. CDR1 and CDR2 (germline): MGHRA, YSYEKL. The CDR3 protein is CASSRWGQGPFMNTEAFF. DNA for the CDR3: TGCGCCAGCAGCCGCTGGGGACAGGGACCTTTCATGAACACTGAAGCTTTCTTT.

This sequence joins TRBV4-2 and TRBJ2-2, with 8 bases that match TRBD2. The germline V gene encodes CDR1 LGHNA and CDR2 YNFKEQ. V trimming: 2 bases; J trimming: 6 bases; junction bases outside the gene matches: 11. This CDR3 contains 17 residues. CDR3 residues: CASSQPGTRTRAGELFF. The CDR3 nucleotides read TGTGCCAGCAGCCAACCTGGGACTAGGACGAGGGCCGGGGAGCTGTTTTTT.

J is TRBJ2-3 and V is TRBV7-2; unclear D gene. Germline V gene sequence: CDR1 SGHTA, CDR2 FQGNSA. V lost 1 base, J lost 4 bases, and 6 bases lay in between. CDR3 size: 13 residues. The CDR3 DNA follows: TGTGCCAGCAGCTTAGTATTGGCAGATACGCAGTATTTT. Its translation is CASSLVLADTQYF.

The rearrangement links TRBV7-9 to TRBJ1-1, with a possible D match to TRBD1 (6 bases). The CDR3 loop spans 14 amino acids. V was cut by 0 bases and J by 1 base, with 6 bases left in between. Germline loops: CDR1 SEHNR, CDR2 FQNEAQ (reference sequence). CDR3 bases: TGTGCCAGCAGCTTAGCACAGGGGAACACTGAAGCTTTCTTT. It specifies CASSLAQGNTEAFF.

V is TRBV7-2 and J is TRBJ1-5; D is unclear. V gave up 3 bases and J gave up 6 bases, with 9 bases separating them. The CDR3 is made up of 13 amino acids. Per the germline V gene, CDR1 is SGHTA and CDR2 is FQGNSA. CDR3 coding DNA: TGTGCCAGCAGCTTTGGGGAACCTCAGCCCCAGCATTTT. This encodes CASSFGEPQPQHF.

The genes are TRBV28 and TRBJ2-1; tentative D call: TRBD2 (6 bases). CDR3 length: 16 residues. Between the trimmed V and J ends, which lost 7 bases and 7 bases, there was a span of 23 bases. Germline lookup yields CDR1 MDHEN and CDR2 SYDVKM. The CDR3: CASTPRGRWGRNEQFF. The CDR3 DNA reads TGTGCCAGCACCCCGCGGGGCCGATGGGGGAGGAATGAGCAGTTCTTC. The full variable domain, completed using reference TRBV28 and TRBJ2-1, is DVKVTQSSRYLVKRTGEKVFLECVQDMDHENMFWYRQDPGLGLRLIYFSYDVKMKEKGDIPEGYSVSREKKERFSLILESASTNQTSMYLCASTPRGRWGRNEQFFGPGTRLTVL.

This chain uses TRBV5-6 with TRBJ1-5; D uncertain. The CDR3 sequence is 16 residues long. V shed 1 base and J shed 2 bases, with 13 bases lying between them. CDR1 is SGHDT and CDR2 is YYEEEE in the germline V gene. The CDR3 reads CASSLRKALGNQPQHF. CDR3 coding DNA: TGTGCCAGCAGCTTGAGGAAAGCCCTGGGCAATCAGCCCCAGCATTTT.

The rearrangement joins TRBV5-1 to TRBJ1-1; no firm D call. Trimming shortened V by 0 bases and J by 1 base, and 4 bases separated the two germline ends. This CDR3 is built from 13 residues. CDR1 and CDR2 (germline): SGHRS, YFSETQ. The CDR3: CASSLEANTEAFF. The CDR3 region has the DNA TGCGCCAGCAGCTTGGAAGCGAACACTGAAGCTTTCTTT.

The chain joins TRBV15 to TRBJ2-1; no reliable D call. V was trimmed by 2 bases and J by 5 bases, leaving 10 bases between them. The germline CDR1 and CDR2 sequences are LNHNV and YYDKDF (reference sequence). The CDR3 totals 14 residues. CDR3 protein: CATSRPPQNNEQFF. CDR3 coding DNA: TGTGCCACCAGCAGACCTCCTCAAAACAATGAGCAGTTCTTC.

The CDR3 region is CASSQGPQGTGELFF. CDR3 coding DNA: TGCGCCAGCAGCCAAGGTCCCCAGGGAACCGGGGAGCTGTTTTTT. The V and J genes are TRBV4-3 and TRBJ2-2; D perhaps matches TRBD1 (5 bases). Trimming took off 1 base at V and 5 bases at J, with 11 bases between the two ends. CDR3 length: 15 residues. Looked up from germline, CDR1 is LGHNA and CDR2 is YSLEER.

CDR3 sequence reads: CASSLYGTRGTDTQYF. Here the CDR3 DNA reads TGTGCCAGCAGCTTATACGGGACTAGGGGCACAGATACGCAGTATTTT. This chain links TRBV7-8 with TRBJ2-3, with TRBD2 identical over 8 bases. V lost 2 bases, J lost 1 base, and 5 bases stayed unmatched. The length of the CDR3 is 16 residues. Germline V gene sequence: CDR1 SGHVS, CDR2 FQNEAQ.

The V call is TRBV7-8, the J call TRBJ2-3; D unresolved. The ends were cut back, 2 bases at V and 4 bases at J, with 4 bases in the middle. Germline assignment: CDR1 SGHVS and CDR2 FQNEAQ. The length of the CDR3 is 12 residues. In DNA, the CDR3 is TGTGCCAGCAGCTTATCAGCAGATACGCAGTATTTT. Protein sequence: CASSLSADTQYF.

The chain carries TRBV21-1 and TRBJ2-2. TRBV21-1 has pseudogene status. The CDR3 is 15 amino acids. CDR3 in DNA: TGTGCCAGCAGCAAAGGGGGGGACACGACCGGGGAGCTGTTTTTT. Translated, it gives CASSKGGDTTGELFF.

As DNA, the CDR3 is TGCAGCGTTGACAGGCCCTACGAGCAGTACTTC. Translation gives CSVDRPYEQYF. The chain carries TRBV29-1 and TRBJ2-7; D remains ambiguous. Per the germline V gene, CDR1 is SQVTM and CDR2 is ANQGSEA. This CDR3 contains 11 residues. The V end was cut by 3 bases, the J end by 2 bases, with 5 bases between.

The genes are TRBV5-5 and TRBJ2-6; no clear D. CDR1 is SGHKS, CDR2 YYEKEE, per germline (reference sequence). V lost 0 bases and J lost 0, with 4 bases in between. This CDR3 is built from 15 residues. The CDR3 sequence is CASSLGLSGANVLTF. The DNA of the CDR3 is TGTGCCAGCAGCTTGGGTCTCTCTGGGGCCAACGTCCTGACTTTC.